A single sample is the source of the 25 T cell receptor beta chains below, sequenced in a study of blood T cell repertoires in COVID-19. Clones were sequenced by immunoSEQ multiplex PCR, and TCRdb holds only the in-frame ones, with some missing. Of 150,000 or so clones listed, about 88% are singletons. Source material: peripheral blood. All receptors derive from a man between 60 and 75 years old with acute or convalescent COVID-19.

The rearrangement joins TRBV7-2 to TRBJ1-5, with D possibly matching TRBD1 (6 bases). The length of the CDR3 is 17 residues. Trimming took 5 bases from V and 0 from J, leaving 17 bases between them. Per the germline V gene, CDR1 is SGHTA and CDR2 is FQGNSA. The CDR3 DNA reads as TGTGCCAGCAGCCTCACCCGACAGGTATATAGCAATCAGCCCCAGCATTTT. Its translation is CASSLTRQVYSNQPQHF.

This clone was detected only a few times. The gene calls are TRBV13 and TRBJ1-2; tentative D call: TRBD1 (6 bases). Deletions cut 5 bases from V and 2 bases from J, with 15 bases between. Germline V gene data show CDR1 as PRHDT and CDR2 as FYEKMQ (reference sequence). The CDR3 covers 15 residues. This chain's CDR3 is CASSQWGTSNYGYTF. As DNA, the CDR3 is TGTGCCAGCAGCCAATGGGGGACAAGCAACTATGGCTACACCTTC.

The gene calls are TRBV5-1 and TRBJ1-2; D ambiguous. With 4 bases removed from V and 8 bases from J, the gap between germline ends came to 18 bases. The V gene's germline CDR1 is SGHRS and CDR2 YFSETQ. The CDR3 spans 14 residues. CDR3 nucleotide sequence: TGCGCCAGCAGCACTAGCGTAGGGAACGGCGGCTACACCTTC. Protein sequence: CASSTSVGNGGYTF.

The rearrangement joins TRBV19 to TRBJ1-5; TRBD1 matches at 8 bases. Germline V gene lookup returns CDR1 LNHDA and CDR2 SQIVND (reference sequence). The V segment lost 1 base and the J segment 9 bases; nucleotides outside the gene matches: 5. The CDR3 contains 14 residues. The CDR3 DNA reads as TGTGCCAGTAGTATAGCGGGACAGGCTTCGCCCCAGCATTTT. Its translation is CASSIAGQASPQHF.

The chain recombines TRBV7-9 with TRBJ1-2; 8 bases match TRBD1. Germline V gene data show CDR1 as SEHNR and CDR2 as FQNEAQ (reference sequence). CDR3 length: 15 residues. V gave up 1 base and J gave up 5 bases; unmatched junction bases: 6. The chain's CDR3 is CASSLEQGARYGYTF. For the CDR3, the DNA is TGTGCCAGCAGCTTAGAGCAGGGGGCGCGGTATGGCTACACCTTC.

The V gene is TRBV6-5, the J gene TRBJ1-2, with 7 nucleotides matching TRBD1. Unmatched junction bases numbered 10, after V lost 7 bases and J lost 11 bases. Germline V gene sequence: CDR1 MNHEY, CDR2 SVGAGI. The CDR3 totals 12 residues. The chain's CDR3 is CASMRDSRWYTF. The CDR3 bases are TGTGCCAGCATGCGGGACAGCCGGTGGTACACCTTC.

The chain joins TRBV11-2 to TRBJ2-7, with 7 bases fitting TRBD1. CDR1 SGHAT and CDR2 FQNNGV come from the germline V gene. V lost 0 bases and J lost 2; bases outside the gene matches: 16. The CDR3 length is 19 residues. The CDR3 region has the DNA TGTGCCAGCAGCTTAGATCCCCGCAGGCCAGGGGGTAGCACCTACGAGCAGTACTTC. As protein: CASSLDPRRPGGSTYEQYF. Variable domain in full (rest from reference TRBV11-2 and TRBJ2-7): EAGVAQSPRYKIIEKRQSVAFWCNPISGHATLYWYQQILGQGPKLLIQFQNNGVVDDSQLPKDRFSAERLKGVDSTLKIQPAKLEDSAVYLCASSLDPRRPGGSTYEQYFGPGTRLTVT.

V usage is TRBV9 and J usage is TRBJ2-1, with D perhaps TRBD2 (5 bases). CDR1 is SGDLS, CDR2 YYNGEE, per germline. Trimming removed 0 bases from V and 7 bases from J, with 41 bases in between. The CDR3 spans 24 residues. The CDR3 here is CASSVEKTWRSFLNKDWTCNEQFF. CDR3 coding DNA: TGTGCCAGCAGCGTAGAAAAGACGTGGAGGTCTTTCTTAAATAAGGACTGGACTTGTAATGAGCAGTTCTTC.

The chain carries TRBV21-1 and TRBJ2-2; the table's D call TRBD2 went unverified against the DNA. TRBV21-1 is reported as a pseudogene. This CDR3 has 16 residues. CDR3: CASSKAGRTGTGELFF. The CDR3 region has the DNA TGTGCCAGCAGCAAAGCGGGGAGGACGGGCACCGGGGAGCTGTTTTTT.

This chain connects TRBV9 to TRBJ1-1; D perhaps matches TRBD1 (5 bases). Looked up from germline, CDR1 is SGDLS and CDR2 is YYNGEE. This CDR3 contains 15 residues. V was trimmed by 0 bases and J by 11 bases, leaving 20 bases between them. The CDR3, as DNA: TGTGCCAGCAGCGTAGAGGGGCAACCTTACGAGAGGGCTTTCTTT. This encodes CASSVEGQPYERAFF. Full variable domain (rest looked up from reference TRBV9 and TRBJ1-1): DSGVTQTPKHLITATGQRVTLRCSPRSGDLSVYWYQQSLDQGLQFLIQYYNGEERAKGNILERFSAQQFPDLHSELNLSSLELGDSALYFCASSVEGQPYERAFFGQGTRLTVV.

The rearrangement uses TRBV11-3 and TRBJ2-3, with 9 bases aligning to TRBD1. Germline CDR1 SGHNT, CDR2 YENEEA. The CDR3 is made up of 16 amino acids. V trimming: 1 base; J trimming: 4 bases; junction bases outside the gene matches: 6. CDR3 residues: CASSLGDRAYADTQYF. CDR3 bases: TGTGCCAGCAGCTTAGGGGACAGGGCCTACGCAGATACGCAGTATTTT.

This chain joins TRBV12-5 and TRBJ2-2, with D perhaps TRBD1 (5 bases). V gave up 7 bases and J gave up 4 bases, with 13 bases separating them. CDR3 length equals 14 residues. CDR1 and CDR2 from the germline V gene are LGHNT and FRNRAP. CDR3 protein: CASALQVSTGELFF. The CDR3 coding sequence is TGTGCTAGTGCTCTACAGGTTTCCACCGGGGAGCTGTTTTTT.

The chain recombines TRBV2 with TRBJ1-4; D may be TRBD1 (5 bases). Germline assignment: CDR1 SNHLY and CDR2 FYNNEI. The V and J ends lost 8 bases and 11 bases respectively, with 15 bases between them. The CDR3 runs 12 residues. In DNA form, the CDR3 reads TGTGCCAGCTCCCTGTCAGGGCAGAAACTGTTTTTT. The encoded protein is CASSLSGQKLFF.

This chain joins TRBV18 and TRBJ2-7, with a possible D match to TRBD2 (6 bases). Germline CDR1 KGHSH, CDR2 LQKENI. The CDR3 totals 13 residues. With 1 base removed from V and 6 bases from J, the gap between germline ends came to 10 bases. Here the CDR3 reads CASSPRDFSEQYF. CDR3 in DNA: TGTGCCAGCTCACCACGGGACTTCTCCGAGCAGTACTTC.

V is TRBV30 and J is TRBJ1-4; D is ambiguous. The CDR3 spans 13 residues. Trimming shortened V by 2 bases and J by 7 bases, and 11 bases separated the two germline ends. Germline V gene lookup returns CDR1 GTSNPN and CDR2 SVGIG (reference sequence). The CDR3 loop is CAWSRGNFEKLFF. The DNA for the CDR3 is TGTGCCTGGAGTCGGGGAAATTTTGAAAAACTGTTTTTT.

The V and J genes are TRBV5-6 and TRBJ2-3; D possibly corresponds to TRBD2 (7 bases). This CDR3 has 12 amino acids. Trimming cost V 3 bases and J 8 bases, with 10 bases left between them. Germline V gene sequence: CDR1 SGHDT, CDR2 YYEEEE. CDR3 residues: CASSWRGRTQYF. CDR3 DNA sequence: TGTGCCAGCAGCTGGCGGGGGCGTACGCAGTATTTT. Based on the CDR3 plus reference TRBV5-6 and TRBJ2-3, the full variable domain is DAGVTQSPTHLIKTRGQQVTLRCSPKSGHDTVSWYQQALGQGPQFIFQYYEEEERQRGNFPDRFSGHQFPNYSSELNVNALLLGDSALYLCASSWRGRTQYFGPGTRLTVL.

The chain carries TRBV15 and TRBJ1-6; 9 nucleotides agree with TRBD1. There are 14 residues in the CDR3. With V trimmed by 7 bases and J by 10 bases, 8 bases remained unmatched. Germline values: CDR1 LNHNV, CDR2 YYDKDF (reference sequence). CDR3 loop: CATKRWDRDSPLHF. Written as DNA, the CDR3 is TGTGCCACCAAGCGTTGGGACAGGGACTCACCCCTCCACTTT.

The chain uses TRBV11-3 and TRBJ1-1, with D possibly matching TRBD1 (6 bases). V was clipped by 5 bases and J by 6 bases, with 13 bases between them. Per germline, CDR1 SGHNT and CDR2 YENEEA. The CDR3 loop spans 13 amino acids. Here the CDR3 reads CASSHNRVPEAFF. DNA of the CDR3: TGTGCCAGCAGCCACAACAGGGTACCTGAAGCTTTCTTT.

V and J are TRBV19 and TRBJ1-1, with D possibly being TRBD1 (5 bases). This CDR3 comprises 14 residues. The germline gives CDR1 LNHDA, CDR2 SQIVND (reference sequence). Between the trimmed V and J ends, which lost 3 bases and 0 bases, there was a span of 8 bases. CDR3 DNA sequence: TGTGCCAGTAGTATGGGGGGGGTGAACACTGAAGCTTTCTTT. Protein sequence: CASSMGGVNTEAFF. The variable domain in full, completed from reference TRBV19 and TRBJ1-1, reads DGGITQSPKYLFRKEGQNVTLSCEQNLNHDAMYWYRQDPGQGLRLIYYSQIVNDFQKGDIAEGYSVSREKKESFPLTVTSAQKNPTAFYLCASSMGGVNTEAFFGQGTRLTVV.

The V gene is TRBV7-6, the J gene TRBJ2-3; D is uncertain. Trimming removed 1 base from V and 4 bases from J, with 9 bases in between. CDR3 size: 14 residues. Germline CDR1 SGHVS, CDR2 FNYEAQ. In DNA, the CDR3 is TGTGCCAGCAGCTTAGTGCAGGAAGCAGATACGCAGTATTTT. Protein sequence: CASSLVQEADTQYF.

This clone was found once. This sequence joins TRBV29-1 and TRBJ2-7; 8 positions agree with TRBD1. Germline V lookup: CDR1 SQVTM, CDR2 ANQGSEA. This CDR3 spans 14 amino acids. CDR3 in amino acids: CSSMTGDPPYEQYF. In nucleotides, the CDR3 is TGCAGTAGTATGACAGGGGATCCCCCCTACGAGCAGTACTTC.

The chain joins TRBV5-1 to TRBJ2-5; a weak D match, TRBD1 (5 bases). The germline CDR1 and CDR2 sequences are SGHRS and YFSETQ. V dropped 7 bases and J dropped 3 bases, with 13 bases sitting between them. This CDR3 region has 13 residues. CDR3 DNA sequence: TGCGCCAGCGGCCTAGGGGCCGAAGAGACCCAGTACTTC. It encodes CASGLGAEETQYF.

The genes are TRBV5-4 and TRBJ2-3; 7 bases are shared with TRBD2. V lost 4 bases to trimming and J lost 3 bases; unmatched junction nucleotides: 5. Germline CDR1 SGHNT, CDR2 YYREEE (reference sequence). The CDR3 totals 14 residues. For the CDR3, the DNA is TGTGCCAGCAGCGGCCGGGACTATACAGATACGCAGTATTTT. Translation gives CASSGRDYTDTQYF.

Here the CDR3 DNA reads TGCGCCAGCAGCCCGGCAGGCTATGAGCAGTTCTTC. It translates to CASSPAGYEQFF. This rearrangement joins TRBV5-1 to TRBJ2-1, with no clear D. Germline V CDR1 and CDR2: SGHRS, YFSETQ. Trimming cost V 4 bases and J 8 bases, with 10 bases left between them. The CDR3 spans 12 residues.

CDR3 in amino acids: CASSDPGQNYGYTF. The CDR3 nucleotides are TGTGCCAGCAGCGACCCGGGACAGAACTATGGCTACACCTTC. V gene TRBV9 combines with J gene TRBJ1-2; 7 bases line up with TRBD1. The V and J ends lost 3 bases and 2 bases, in that order; junction bases with no gene match: 4. This CDR3 has 14 residues. Germline CDR1 is SGDLS and CDR2 is YYNGEE.